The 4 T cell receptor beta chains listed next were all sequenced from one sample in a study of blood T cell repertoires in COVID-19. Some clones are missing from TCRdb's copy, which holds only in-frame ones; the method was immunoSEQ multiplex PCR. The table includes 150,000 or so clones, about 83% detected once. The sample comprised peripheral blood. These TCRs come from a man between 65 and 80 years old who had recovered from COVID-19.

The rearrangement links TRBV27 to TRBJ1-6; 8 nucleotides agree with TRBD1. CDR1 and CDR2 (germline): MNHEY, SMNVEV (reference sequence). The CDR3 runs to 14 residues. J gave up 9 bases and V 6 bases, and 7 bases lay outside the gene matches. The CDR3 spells CASRTTGVGSPLHF. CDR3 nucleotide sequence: TGTGCCAGCAGGACGACAGGGGTTGGTTCACCCCTCCACTTT.

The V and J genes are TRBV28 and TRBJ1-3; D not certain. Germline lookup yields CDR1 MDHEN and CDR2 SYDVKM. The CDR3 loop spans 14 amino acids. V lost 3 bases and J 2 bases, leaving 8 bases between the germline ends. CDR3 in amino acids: CASSLRVPGNTIYF. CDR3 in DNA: TGTGCCAGCAGTTTGAGGGTACCTGGAAACACCATATATTTT.

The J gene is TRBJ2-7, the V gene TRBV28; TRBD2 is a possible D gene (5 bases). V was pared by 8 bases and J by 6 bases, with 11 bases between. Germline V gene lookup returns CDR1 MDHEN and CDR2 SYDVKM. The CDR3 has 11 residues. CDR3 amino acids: CASRGYREQYF. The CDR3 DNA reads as TGTGCCAGCCGGGGATACCGCGAGCAGTACTTC.

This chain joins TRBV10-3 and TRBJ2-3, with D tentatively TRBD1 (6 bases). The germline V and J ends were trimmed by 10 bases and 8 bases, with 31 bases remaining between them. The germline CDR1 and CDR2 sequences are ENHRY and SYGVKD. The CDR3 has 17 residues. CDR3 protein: CATGVGAGPSLGVTQYF. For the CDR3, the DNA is TGTGCCACAGGGGTGGGGGCAGGGCCCTCACTAGGGGTTACGCAGTATTTT.